Listed below are T cell receptor beta chains from one sample, sequenced in a study of metastatic and nonmetastatic thyroid tumors. Using MiXCR, TCRdb re-called clones from the PCR reads. The sample yields 15,000 or so clones, around a quarter seen once. Material: tumor tissue. The receptors were gathered from a female donor with papillary thyroid cancer or a benign thyroid nodule (not recorded which). Some clones in this sample may be carry-over from other donors' samples. Both conserved end residues are part of each CDR3. D genes are given only for firm matches. Part of the rows lack a size; the others show once, few, many or a class for expanded clones.

d_call clone_size j_call v_call cdr3_aa cdr3_nt
TRBD1 many TRBJ2-3 TRBV27 CASSWGQGRTDTQYF TGTGCCAGCAGCTGGGGACAGGGTCGCACAGATACGCAGTATTTT
TRBD1 . TRBJ2-7 TRBV29-1 CSVDVTTGLGAEQYF TGCAGCGTTGATGTCACGACAGGGCTGGGAGCGGAGCAGTACTTC
TRBD1 . TRBJ1-1 TRBV6-1 CASGIYRGIAFF TGTGCCAGCGGAATCTACAGGGGTATAGCTTTCTTT
. . TRBJ2-7 TRBV6-5 CAISSGVQGSNYEQYF TGTGCCATCAGTTCGGGGGTCCAGGGTAGTAACTACGAGCAGTACTTC
. many TRBJ1-4 TRBV6-1 CASTAGAGNEKLFF TGTGCCAGCACCGCTGGGGCGGGTAATGAAAAACTGTTTTTT
. . TRBJ2-7 TRBV20-1 CSARRDQGNSYEHYF TGCAGTGCTCGGAGGGATCAGGGGAATAGCTACGAGCATTACTTC
TRBD2 many TRBJ2-3 TRBV9 CASSVAVAGAVDTQYF TGTGCCAGCAGCGTAGCCGTAGCGGGAGCTGTAGATACGCAGTATTTT
TRBD2 many TRBJ2-1 TRBV6-1 CASRPGLAYNEQFF TGTGCCAGCAGACCGGGACTAGCGTACAATGAGCAGTTCTTC
. . TRBJ1-6 TRBV6-1 CASPYFSSSYNSPLHF TGTGCCAGCCCCTACTTCTCCAGCTCCTATAATTCACCCCTCCACTTT
TRBD2 many TRBJ2-1 TRBV20-1 CSADPLKREDDNEQFF TGCAGTGCTGACCCTCTAAAGCGGGAGGATGACAATGAGCAGTTCTTC
TRBD2 medium-sized TRBJ2-1 TRBV28 CASSRTSRSEQFF TGTGCCAGCAGTCGGACTAGCCGGAGTGAGCAGTTCTTC
. many TRBJ1-1 TRBV29-1 CSVARGNGNTEAFF TGCAGCGTTGCCAGGGGCAACGGGAACACTGAAGCTTTCTTT
. . TRBJ2-2 TRBV6-5 CASSYQGWSSGELFF TGTGCCAGCAGTTACCAGGGGTGGTCGTCTGGGGAGCTGTTTTTT
. . TRBJ1-1 TRBV7-8 CASSLDREAFF TGTGCCAGCAGCCTAGACCGTGAAGCTTTCTTT
. . TRBJ2-5 TRBV12-3/TRBV12-4 CASTFGGFGTQYF TGTGCCAGCACCTTCGGAGGGTTTGGGACCCAGTACTTC
TRBD2 . TRBJ2-5 TRBV28 CASSLYSGRARVPHETQYF TGTGCCAGCAGTTTATATAGCGGGAGGGCCCGGGTCCCGCATGAGACCCAGTATTTC
. many TRBJ2-5 TRBV6-1 CASTLPGVQETQYF TGTGCCAGCACCCTCCCCGGGGTTCAAGAGACCCAGTACTTC
. . TRBJ2-7 TRBV15 CATSRDQSSYEQYF TGTGCCACCAGCAGAGATCAGAGCTCCTACGAGCAGTACTTC
. many TRBJ1-1 TRBV5-6 CASSLATAGAGKNTEAFF TGTGCCAGCAGCTTGGCCACTGCGGGGGCGGGAAAGAACACTGAAGCTTTCTTT
TRBD2 many TRBJ2-5 TRBV19 CASSIEPGGTQHF TGTGCCAGTAGTATAGAGCCCGGGGGGACCCAGCACTTC
TRBD2 many TRBJ2-3 TRBV9 CASSQQSAGHSATQYF TGTGCCAGCAGCCAACAGTCAGCGGGGCACTCTGCTACGCAGTATTTT
. . TRBJ1-5 TRBV12-3/TRBV12-4 CASSLAGNRPHHF TGTGCCAGCAGTTTGGCGGGGAATCGGCCCCATCATTTT